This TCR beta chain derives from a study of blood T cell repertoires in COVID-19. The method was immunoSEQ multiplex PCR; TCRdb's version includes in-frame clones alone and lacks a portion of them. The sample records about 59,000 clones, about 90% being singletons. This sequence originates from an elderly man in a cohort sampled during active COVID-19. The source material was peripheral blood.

The CDR3 coding sequence is TGTGCCACCAGCATAATGGGACAGGGGGGTGAAAAACTGTTTTTT. Amino acids: CATSIMGQGGEKLFF. The chain carries TRBV15 and TRBJ1-4; the match to TRBD1 covers 11 bases. Losses at the gene ends were 4 bases for V and 7 bases for J; bases not matched to a gene: 5. CDR1 is LNHNV, CDR2 YYDKDF, per germline (reference sequence). CDR3 size: 15 residues.